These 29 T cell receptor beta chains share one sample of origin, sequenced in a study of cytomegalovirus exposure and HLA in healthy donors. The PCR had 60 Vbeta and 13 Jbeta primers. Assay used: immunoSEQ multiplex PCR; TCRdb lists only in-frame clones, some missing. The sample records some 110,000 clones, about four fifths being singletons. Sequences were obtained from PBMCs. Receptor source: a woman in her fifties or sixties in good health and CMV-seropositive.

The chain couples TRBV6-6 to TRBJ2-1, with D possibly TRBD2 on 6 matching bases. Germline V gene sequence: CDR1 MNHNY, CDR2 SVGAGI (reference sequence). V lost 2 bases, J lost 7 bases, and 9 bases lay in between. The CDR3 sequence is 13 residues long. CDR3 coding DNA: TGTGCCAGCAGTTACACGGGGGAGAATGAGCAGTTCTTC. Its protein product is CASSYTGENEQFF.

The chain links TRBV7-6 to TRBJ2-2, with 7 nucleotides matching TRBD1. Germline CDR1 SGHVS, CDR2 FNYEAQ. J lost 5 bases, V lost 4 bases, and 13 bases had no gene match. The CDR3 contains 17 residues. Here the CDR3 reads CASSSPVTGVGTGELFF. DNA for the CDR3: TGTGCCAGCAGCTCCCCTGTAACAGGGGTAGGAACCGGGGAGCTGTTTTTT.

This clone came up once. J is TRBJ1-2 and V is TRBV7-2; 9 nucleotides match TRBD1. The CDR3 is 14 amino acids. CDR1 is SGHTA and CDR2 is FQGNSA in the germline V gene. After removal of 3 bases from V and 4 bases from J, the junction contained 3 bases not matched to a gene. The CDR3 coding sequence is TGTGCCAGCAGCTTGGGGACAGGGCCCTATGGCTACACCTTC. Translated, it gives CASSLGTGPYGYTF.

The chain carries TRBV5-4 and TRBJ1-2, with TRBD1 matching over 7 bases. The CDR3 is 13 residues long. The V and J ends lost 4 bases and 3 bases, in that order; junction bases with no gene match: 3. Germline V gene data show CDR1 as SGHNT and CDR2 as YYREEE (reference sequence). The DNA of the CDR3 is TGTGCCAGCAGCGAAGGGACAGACTATGGCTACACCTTC. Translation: CASSEGTDYGYTF. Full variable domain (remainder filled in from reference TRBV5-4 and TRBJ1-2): ETGVTQSPTHLIKTRGQQVTLRCSSQSGHNTVSWYQQALGQGPQFIFQYYREEENGRGNFPPRFSGLQFPNYSSELNVNALELDDSALYLCASSEGTDYGYTFGSGTRLTVV.

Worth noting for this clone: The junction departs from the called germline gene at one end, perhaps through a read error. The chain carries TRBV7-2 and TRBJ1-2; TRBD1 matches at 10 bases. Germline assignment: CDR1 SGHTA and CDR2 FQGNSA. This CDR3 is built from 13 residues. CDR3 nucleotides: TGTGCCAGCAGCCTCAATACCGGGGACAGGGGCTTCTTC. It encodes CASSLNTGDRGFF.

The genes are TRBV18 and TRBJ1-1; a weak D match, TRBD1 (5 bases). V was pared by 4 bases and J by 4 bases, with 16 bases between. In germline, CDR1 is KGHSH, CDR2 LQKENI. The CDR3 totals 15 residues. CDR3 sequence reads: CASSLGVFGGTEAFF. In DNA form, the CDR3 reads TGTGCCAGCTCACTGGGGGTCTTCGGGGGCACTGAAGCTTTCTTT.

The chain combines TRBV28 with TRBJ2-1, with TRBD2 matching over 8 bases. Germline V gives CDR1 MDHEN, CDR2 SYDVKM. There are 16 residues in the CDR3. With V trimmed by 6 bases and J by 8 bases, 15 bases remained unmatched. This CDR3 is CASRHDHSGGVHEQFF. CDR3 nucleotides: TGTGCCAGCAGGCACGACCACTCCGGGGGGGTGCATGAGCAGTTCTTC.

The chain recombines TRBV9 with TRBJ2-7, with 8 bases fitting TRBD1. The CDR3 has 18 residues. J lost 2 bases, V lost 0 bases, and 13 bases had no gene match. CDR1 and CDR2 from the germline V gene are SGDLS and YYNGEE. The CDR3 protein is CASSVGIQGDRLTYEQYF. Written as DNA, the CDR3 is TGTGCCAGCAGCGTAGGGATTCAAGGGGACAGGTTGACCTACGAGCAGTACTTC.

DNA for the CDR3: TGTGCCAGTAGGGACAGGGTTTCTAATAGCTACACCTTC. Its translation is CASRDRVSNSYTF. V usage is TRBV19 and J usage is TRBJ1-2; TRBD1 matches 8 bases. The CDR3 consists of 13 residues. Unmatched junction bases numbered 9, after V lost 6 bases and J lost 9 bases. Germline values: CDR1 LNHDA, CDR2 SQIVND (reference sequence).

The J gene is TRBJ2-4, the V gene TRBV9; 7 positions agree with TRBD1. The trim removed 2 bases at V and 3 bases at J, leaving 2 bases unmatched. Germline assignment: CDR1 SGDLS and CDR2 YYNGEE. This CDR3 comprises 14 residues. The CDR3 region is CASSVGQNKNIQYF. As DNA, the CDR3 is TGTGCCAGCAGCGTGGGACAGAACAAAAACATTCAGTACTTC.

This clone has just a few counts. CDR3 sequence: CASTPREPIQETQYF. The CDR3 DNA is TGTGCCAGCACCCCTAGAGAGCCAATCCAAGAGACCCAGTACTTC. The chain uses TRBV7-8 and TRBJ2-5, with no clear D. The V end lost 7 bases, the J end lost 1 base, and 16 bases lay between the germline ends. This CDR3 region has 15 residues. The germline gives CDR1 SGHVS, CDR2 FQNEAQ.

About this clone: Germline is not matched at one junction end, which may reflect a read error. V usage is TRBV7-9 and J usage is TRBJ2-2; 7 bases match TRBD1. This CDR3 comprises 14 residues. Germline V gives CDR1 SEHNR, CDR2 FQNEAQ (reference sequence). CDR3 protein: CSSSLPTGAGELFF. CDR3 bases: TGTTCCAGCAGCTTACCTACAGGGGCCGGGGAGCTGTTTTTT.

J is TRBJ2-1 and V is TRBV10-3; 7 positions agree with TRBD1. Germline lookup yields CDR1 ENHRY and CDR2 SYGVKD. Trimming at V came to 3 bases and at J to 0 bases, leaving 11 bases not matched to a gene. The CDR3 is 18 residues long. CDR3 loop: CAISDQSGQVSSYNEQFF. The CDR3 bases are TGTGCCATCAGTGACCAAAGCGGACAGGTCAGCTCCTACAATGAGCAGTTCTTC.

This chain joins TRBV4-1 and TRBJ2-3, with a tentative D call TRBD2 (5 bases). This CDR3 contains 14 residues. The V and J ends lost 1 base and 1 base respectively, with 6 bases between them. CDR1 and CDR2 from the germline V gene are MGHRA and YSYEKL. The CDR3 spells CASSQVSGTDTQYF. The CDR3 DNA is TGCGCCAGCAGCCAAGTTAGCGGCACAGATACGCAGTATTTT.

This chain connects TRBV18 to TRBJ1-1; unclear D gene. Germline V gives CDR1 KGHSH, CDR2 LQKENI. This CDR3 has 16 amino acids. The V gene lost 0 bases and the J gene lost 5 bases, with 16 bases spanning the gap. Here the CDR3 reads CASSPPLHGPGTEAFF. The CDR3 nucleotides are TGTGCCAGCTCACCACCTCTACATGGGCCGGGGACTGAAGCTTTCTTT.

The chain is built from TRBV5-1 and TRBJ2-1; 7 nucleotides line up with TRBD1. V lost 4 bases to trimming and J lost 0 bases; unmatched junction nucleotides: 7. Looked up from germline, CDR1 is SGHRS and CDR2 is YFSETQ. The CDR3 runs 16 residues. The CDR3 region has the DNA TGCGCCAGCAGCCAGGGACAGCTGTCCTCCTACAATGAGCAGTTCTTC. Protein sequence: CASSQGQLSSYNEQFF.

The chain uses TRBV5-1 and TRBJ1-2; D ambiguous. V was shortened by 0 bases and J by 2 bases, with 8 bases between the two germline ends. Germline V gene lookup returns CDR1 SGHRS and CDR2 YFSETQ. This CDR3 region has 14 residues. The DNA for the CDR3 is TGCGCCAGCAGCTTGGGTGGCAACAACTATGGCTACACCTTC. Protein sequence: CASSLGGNNYGYTF. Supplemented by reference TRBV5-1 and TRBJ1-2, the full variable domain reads KAGVTQTPRYLIKTRGQQVTLSCSPISGHRSVSWYQQTPGQGLQFLFEYFSETQRNKGNFPGRFSGRQFSNSRSEMNVSTLELGDSALYLCASSLGGNNYGYTFGSGTRLTVV.

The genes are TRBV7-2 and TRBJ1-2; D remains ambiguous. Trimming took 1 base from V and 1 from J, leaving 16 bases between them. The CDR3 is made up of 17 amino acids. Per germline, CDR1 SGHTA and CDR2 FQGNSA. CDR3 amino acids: CASSLGVGSGINYGYTF. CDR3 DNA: TGTGCCAGCAGCTTAGGGGTGGGTTCGGGGATTAACTATGGCTACACCTTC.

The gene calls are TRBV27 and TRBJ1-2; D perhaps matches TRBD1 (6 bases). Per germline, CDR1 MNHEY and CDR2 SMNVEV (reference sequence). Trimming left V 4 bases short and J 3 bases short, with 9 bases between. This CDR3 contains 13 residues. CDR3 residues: CASSSGGHYGYTF. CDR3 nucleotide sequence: TGTGCCAGCAGTTCGGGGGGCCACTATGGCTACACCTTC.

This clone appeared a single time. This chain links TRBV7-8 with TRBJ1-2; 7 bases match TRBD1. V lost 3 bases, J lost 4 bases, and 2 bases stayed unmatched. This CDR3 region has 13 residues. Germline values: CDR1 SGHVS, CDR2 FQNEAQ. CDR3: CASSFDRVYGYTF. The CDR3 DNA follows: TGTGCCAGCAGCTTTGACAGGGTCTATGGCTACACCTTC.

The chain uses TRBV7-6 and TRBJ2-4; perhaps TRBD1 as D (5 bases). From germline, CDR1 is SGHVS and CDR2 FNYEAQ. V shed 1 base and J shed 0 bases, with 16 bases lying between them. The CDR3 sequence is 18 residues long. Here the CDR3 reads CASSLGYQGVEAKNIQYF. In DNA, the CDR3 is TGTGCCAGCAGCTTAGGGTATCAAGGGGTGGAAGCCAAAAACATTCAGTACTTC.

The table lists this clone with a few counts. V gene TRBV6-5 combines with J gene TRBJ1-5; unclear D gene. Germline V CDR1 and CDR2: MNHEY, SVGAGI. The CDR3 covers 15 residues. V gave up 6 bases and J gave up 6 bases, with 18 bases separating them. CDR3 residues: CASSATSERGQPQHF. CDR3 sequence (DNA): TGTGCCAGCAGCGCGACCTCGGAGCGAGGTCAGCCCCAGCATTTT.

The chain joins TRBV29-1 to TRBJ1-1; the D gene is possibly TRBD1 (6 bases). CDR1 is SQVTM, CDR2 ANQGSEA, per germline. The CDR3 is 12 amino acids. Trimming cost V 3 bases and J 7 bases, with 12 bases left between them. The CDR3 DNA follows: TGCAGCGTTGAGCGGGTAGGGGGTGAAGCTTTCTTT. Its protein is CSVERVGGEAFF.

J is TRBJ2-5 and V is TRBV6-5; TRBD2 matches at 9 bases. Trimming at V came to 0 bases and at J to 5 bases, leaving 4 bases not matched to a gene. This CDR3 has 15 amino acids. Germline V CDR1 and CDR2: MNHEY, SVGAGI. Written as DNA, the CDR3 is TGTGCCAGCAGTTACTCGAGCGGGGGGAGGGAGACCCAGTACTTC. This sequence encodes CASSYSSGGRETQYF.

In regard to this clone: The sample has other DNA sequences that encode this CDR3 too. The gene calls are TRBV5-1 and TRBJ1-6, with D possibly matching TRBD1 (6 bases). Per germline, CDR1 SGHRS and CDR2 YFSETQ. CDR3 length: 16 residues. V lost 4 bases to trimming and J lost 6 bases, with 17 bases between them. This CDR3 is CASSPRGEGINSPLHF. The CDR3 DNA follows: TGCGCCAGCAGCCCCAGGGGAGAGGGGATTAATTCACCCCTCCACTTT.

Here the CDR3 DNA reads TGCGCCAGCAGCTTGGTGGACAGCCCCTCCACAGGGGAGCTGTTTTTT. Its protein product is CASSLVDSPSTGELFF. This sequence joins TRBV5-1 and TRBJ2-2; tentative D call: TRBD1 (6 bases). V dropped 0 bases and J dropped 8 bases, with 17 bases sitting between them. The germline CDR1 and CDR2 sequences are SGHRS and YFSETQ. This CDR3 spans 16 amino acids.

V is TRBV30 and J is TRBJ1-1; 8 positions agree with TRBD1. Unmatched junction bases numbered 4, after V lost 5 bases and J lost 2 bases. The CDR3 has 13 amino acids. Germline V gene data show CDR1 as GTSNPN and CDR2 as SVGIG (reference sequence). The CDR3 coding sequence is TGTGCCTGGGGAGGACAGGGAAACACTGAAGCTTTCTTT. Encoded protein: CAWGGQGNTEAFF.

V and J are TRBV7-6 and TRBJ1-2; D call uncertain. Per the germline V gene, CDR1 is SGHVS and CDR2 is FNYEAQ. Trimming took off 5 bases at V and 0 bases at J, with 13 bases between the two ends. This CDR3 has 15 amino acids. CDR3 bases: TGTGCCAGCAGCCCCCGTGAGGAAACTAACTATGGCTACACCTTC. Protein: CASSPREETNYGYTF.

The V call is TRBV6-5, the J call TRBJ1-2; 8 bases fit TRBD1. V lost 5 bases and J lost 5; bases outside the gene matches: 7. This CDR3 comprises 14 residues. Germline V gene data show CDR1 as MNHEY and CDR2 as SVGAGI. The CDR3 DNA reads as TGTGCCAGCAGTAGACAGGGGACCGTTTATGGCTACACCTTC. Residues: CASSRQGTVYGYTF.